Listed below are T cell receptor beta chains from one sample, sequenced in a study of blood T cell repertoires in COVID-19. Profiled with immunoSEQ multiplex PCR; TCRdb holds only in-frame clones, not every one. The top ten hold 3.5% to 5.5% of the sample, which has 120,000 or so clones, about 79% seen once. Sequenced material: peripheral blood. Every receptor here comes from an older woman with acute or convalescent COVID-19. CDR3s include the opening cysteine and the closing phenylalanine or tryptophan. The D gene is left open where the match is weak. Some rows mark clone size as missing; the rest say once, few, many or name a class of expanded clone.

CASSFFTALSTEAFF,TGTGCCAGCAGCTTTTTTACCGCACTGAGCACTGAAGCTTTCTTT,few,-,TRBV7-9,TRBJ1-1
CARSRDTGGGTGELFF,TGTGCCCGTAGTAGGGACACAGGGGGGGGGACCGGGGAGCTGTTTTTT,-,-,TRBV19,TRBJ2-2
CAGGQGMNTEAFF,TGTGCCGGGGGACAGGGGATGAACACTGAAGCTTTCTTT,-,TRBD1,TRBV6-5,TRBJ1-1
CASSLPDRGGEQYF,TGTGCCAGCAGCCTACCGGACAGGGGTGGTGAGCAGTACTTC,once,TRBD1,TRBV5-4,TRBJ2-7
CASSRQGNYGYTF,TGTGCCAGCAGCAGACAGGGGAACTATGGCTACACCTTC,-,TRBD1,TRBV12-3/TRBV12-4,TRBJ1-2
CASSQSQGFSPLHF,TGTGCCAGCAGCCAATCACAGGGGTTTTCGCCCCTCCACTTT,-,TRBD1,TRBV3-1/TRBV3-2,TRBJ1-6
CAWSRTGRMVYEQYF,TGTGCCTGGAGCCGGACAGGGCGAATGGTCTACGAGCAGTACTTC,-,TRBD1,TRBV30,TRBJ2-7
CASSRSTDTQYF,TGTGCCAGCAGTCGGTCCACAGATACGCAGTATTTT,-,-,TRBV6-5,TRBJ2-3
CATSRDPGNQETQYF,TGTGCCACCAGCAGAGATCCGGGGAACCAAGAGACCCAGTACTTC,-,-,TRBV15,TRBJ2-5
CASSQGQGYGYTF,TGTGCCAGCAGCCAAGGACAGGGCTATGGCTACACCTTC,-,TRBD1,TRBV14,TRBJ1-2
CASSPGTSGNNEQFF,TGTGCCAGCAGCCCCGGGACTAGCGGCAACAATGAGCAGTTCTTC,-,TRBD2,TRBV5-4,TRBJ2-1
CASSLTGWTEAFF,TGTGCCAGCAGTTTAACAGGGTGGACTGAAGCTTTCTTT,once,-,TRBV6-5,TRBJ1-1
CASSQAMSSGNTIYF,TGTGCCAGCAGCCAAGCGATGAGCTCTGGAAACACCATATATTTT,-,-,TRBV3-1/TRBV3-2,TRBJ1-3
CASRRHLDASGGTGELFF,TGTGCCAGCAGACGGCACCTGGATGCTAGCGGGGGAACCGGGGAGCTGTTTTTT,-,TRBD2,TRBV5-6,TRBJ2-2
CASSSTVSNQPQHF,TGTGCCAGCAGTTCGACAGTGAGCAATCAGCCCCAGCATTTT,-,-,TRBV3-1/TRBV3-2,TRBJ1-5
CASSLQGYGYTF,TGCGCCAGCAGCCTACAGGGTTATGGCTACACCTTC,-,-,TRBV4-3,TRBJ1-2
CASSLGTGLRGYTF,TGTGCCAGCAGCTTGGGAACAGGGTTGCGGGGCTACACCTTC,-,-,TRBV7-8,TRBJ1-2
CASSYRGSGYTF,TGTGCCAGCAGTTATAGGGGAAGTGGCTACACCTTC,-,-,TRBV6-2/TRBV6-3,TRBJ1-2
CATSLDSNYGYTF,TGTGCCACCAGCTTGGACAGTAACTATGGCTACACCTTC,-,-,TRBV15,TRBJ1-2
CASITDRLLGGTEAFF,TGTGCCAGCATTACTGACCGCCTCCTCGGGGGCACTGAAGCTTTCTTT,-,-,TRBV2,TRBJ1-1
CASSLAWLRETQYF,TGTGCCAGCAGCTTAGCTTGGCTGCGGGAGACCCAGTACTTC,-,-,TRBV7-2,TRBJ2-5
CASSFEVGNSPLHF,TGTGCCAGCAGTTTCGAAGTCGGGAATTCACCCCTCCACTTT,-,-,TRBV27,TRBJ1-6
CASSSEQGNTIYF,TGTGCCAGCAGTTCTGAACAGGGAAACACCATATATTTT,-,-,TRBV27,TRBJ1-3
CASSQVDTRTEAFF,TGTGCCAGCAGCCAAGTAGACACTCGGACTGAAGCTTTCTTT,-,-,TRBV14,TRBJ1-1
CSASAAGTGNYGYTF,TGCAGTGCTAGTGCAGCCGGGACAGGGAACTATGGCTACACCTTC,-,TRBD1,TRBV20-1,TRBJ1-2
CASSYQGGNQPQHF,TGCGCCAGCAGTTACCAGGGTGGCAATCAGCCCCAGCATTTT,-,-,TRBV10-2,TRBJ1-5
CASSPQGNGYTF,TGTGCCAGCAGCCCCCAGGGAAATGGCTACACCTTC,-,-,TRBV6-6,TRBJ1-2